Presented here are 31 T cell receptor beta chains from one specimen sequenced in a study of beta chain features in type 1 diabetes. Overall study results and limits: Within each of all four CD4+ subsets, Type 1 diabetes patients had TCRB CDR3s that were moderately but significantly shorter.

The investigators reverse transcribed all of the isolated RNA, so they sequenced expressed TCRB transcripts. Using immunoSEQ multiplex PCR, the repertoire was profiled, and TCRdb retains in-frame clones only, with some absent. The sample holds some 360,000 clones, around a tenth seen once. These TCRs' antigens remain unknown. Material for sequencing was central memory CD4+ T cells from blood. Receptors originate from a man younger than 45 with type 1 diabetes.

This clone was found a few times. This chain joins TRBV7-9 and TRBJ2-2, with 10 bases aligning to TRBD1. The CDR3 totals 18 residues. The V segment lost 5 bases and the J segment 0 bases; nucleotides outside the gene matches: 9. Germline CDR1 is SEHNR and CDR2 is FQNEAQ (reference sequence). The chain's CDR3 is CASSPGRGQGANTGELFF. In DNA, the CDR3 is TGTGCCAGCAGCCCCGGAAGAGGACAGGGGGCGAACACCGGGGAGCTGTTTTTT.

This clone has a handful of counts. J is TRBJ2-1 and V is TRBV6-1; TRBD2 matches 7 bases. J gave up 4 bases and V 5 bases, and 5 bases lay outside the gene matches. Germline lookup yields CDR1 MNHNS and CDR2 SASEGT. The CDR3 runs to 14 residues. The CDR3 here is CASSPASGYNEQFF. CDR3 sequence (DNA): TGTGCCAGCAGTCCCGCTAGCGGTTACAATGAGCAGTTCTTC.

This clone occurred a few times. In DNA form, the CDR3 reads TGTGCCAGTAGCCAGGTCGGGGTTAGGGATACGCAGTATTTT. Amino acid sequence: CASSQVGVRDTQYF. V is TRBV19 and J is TRBJ2-3; D perhaps matches TRBD2 (5 bases). This CDR3 spans 14 amino acids. In germline, CDR1 is LNHDA, CDR2 SQIVND (reference sequence). Deletions cut 6 bases from V and 6 bases from J, with 16 bases between.

This clone was detected a few times. The chain uses TRBV7-9 and TRBJ2-1; 12 bases map to TRBD2. CDR1 is SEHNR and CDR2 is FQNEAQ in the germline V gene (reference sequence). J gave up 4 bases and V 7 bases, and 8 bases lay outside the gene matches. The CDR3 is 16 residues long. The CDR3 reads CASNRGGTSGYNEQFF. The CDR3 nucleotides are TGTGCCAGCAACAGAGGGGGGACTAGCGGGTACAATGAGCAGTTCTTC.

This chain links TRBV7-3 with TRBJ2-2, with D possibly TRBD1 on 5 matching bases. Trimming removed 1 base from V and 7 bases from J, with 13 bases in between. The germline V gene encodes CDR1 SGHTA and CDR2 FQGTGA. CDR3 size: 15 residues. The CDR3 DNA sequence: TGTGCCAGCAGCTTAATTCCAGGGTTCGGCGGGGAGCTGTTTTTT. Protein sequence: CASSLIPGFGGELFF.

In its sample, this clone was seen a few times. The J gene is TRBJ2-6, the V gene TRBV29-1, with D perhaps matching TRBD1 (6 bases). V was pared by 5 bases and J by 3 bases, with 17 bases between. CDR3 length: 16 residues. Germline loops: CDR1 SQVTM, CDR2 ANQGSEA. The CDR3 loop is CSVRVQGLSGANVLTF. The CDR3 region has the DNA TGCAGCGTTCGGGTACAGGGCCTTAGTGGGGCCAACGTCCTGACTTTC.

This chain links TRBV13 with TRBJ1-1; no clear D. V lost 1 base to trimming and J lost 4 bases, with 1 base between them. CDR1 is PRHDT, CDR2 FYEKMQ, per germline (reference sequence). This CDR3 is built from 11 residues. DNA of the CDR3: TGTGCCAGCAGCTTAGCCACTGAAGCTTTCTTT. Its protein is CASSLATEAFF.

This clone appeared many times. V usage is TRBV18 and J usage is TRBJ2-1, with unresolved D. V was pared by 4 bases and J by 2 bases, with 12 bases between. CDR3 length equals 15 residues. Germline CDR1 KGHSH, CDR2 LQKENI. This CDR3 is CASSRAGQAYNEQFF. CDR3 DNA: TGTGCCAGCTCACGTGCAGGCCAAGCCTACAATGAGCAGTTCTTC.

This clone has more than one count but fewer than ten. This chain's CDR3 is CASSPGQGVTNEKLFF. The CDR3 DNA sequence: TGTGCCAGCAGCCCAGGACAGGGGGTGACCAATGAAAAACTGTTTTTT. The genes are TRBV7-2 and TRBJ1-4, with 10 bases lining up with TRBD1. The V gene's germline CDR1 is SGHTA and CDR2 FQGNSA. The CDR3 runs 16 residues. After removal of 5 bases from V and 5 bases from J, the junction contained 8 bases not matched to a gene.

The chain combines TRBV5-4 with TRBJ2-3, with TRBD2 matching over 9 bases. Germline trimming cut 4 bases from V and 1 base from J; bases unmatched to any gene: 4. Germline V lookup: CDR1 SGHNT, CDR2 YYREEE (reference sequence). The CDR3 is made up of 15 amino acids. The CDR3 region has the DNA TGTGCCAGCAGCCCTTCTAGCGGGGGCACAGATACGCAGTATTTT. This gives the protein CASSPSSGGTDTQYF.

This clone was seen only a few times. This sequence joins TRBV20-1 and TRBJ2-1; 8 bases map to TRBD1. V lost 4 bases and J lost 9; bases outside the gene matches: 2. In germline, CDR1 is DFQATT, CDR2 SNEGSKA (reference sequence). The CDR3 totals 11 residues. This CDR3 is CSATGQGEQFF. CDR3 bases: TGCAGTGCTACAGGACAGGGTGAGCAGTTCTTC.

V gene TRBV5-4 combines with J gene TRBJ1-4; D is undetermined. Germline assignment: CDR1 SGHNT and CDR2 YYREEE (reference sequence). Deletions cut 0 bases from V and 6 bases from J, with 9 bases between. This CDR3 is 14 amino acids long. The CDR3: CASSLGGVDEKLFF. As DNA, the CDR3 is TGTGCCAGCAGCTTGGGCGGGGTTGATGAAAAACTGTTTTTT.

This clone came up a few times. This chain uses TRBV21-1 with TRBJ2-1; TRBD2 was called by the table and not checked on the DNA. TRBV21-1 corresponds to a pseudogene. CDR3 length: 14 amino acids. CDR3 sequence reads: CASSFGRAGNEQFF. The CDR3 region has the DNA TGTGCCAGCAGCTTCGGTAGGGCGGGTAATGAGCAGTTCTTC.

This CDR3 is CASNPRRDQETQYF. The CDR3 nucleotides are TGTGCCAGCAATCCCAGGCGGGACCAAGAGACCCAGTACTTC. V and J are TRBV2 and TRBJ2-5, with D possibly being TRBD2 (5 bases). Trimming stripped 7 bases from V and 0 bases from J, with 12 bases between. This CDR3 region has 14 residues. In germline, CDR1 is SNHLY, CDR2 FYNNEI.

The J gene is TRBJ2-1, the V gene TRBV10-1; 10 nucleotides align to TRBD1. This CDR3 region has 14 residues. J gave up 2 bases and V 6 bases, and 1 base lay outside the gene matches. CDR1 is WNHNN, CDR2 SYGVQD, per germline (reference sequence). The CDR3 spells CASSDRGPYNEQFF. The CDR3 DNA reads as TGCGCCAGCAGCGACAGGGGGCCCTACAATGAGCAGTTCTTC.

This clone appeared a few times. The chain combines TRBV7-2 with TRBJ2-3; TRBD2 aligns across 13 bases. Trimming removed 1 base from V and 9 bases from J; junction bases left unmatched: 4. The V gene's germline CDR1 is SGHTA and CDR2 FQGNSA. The CDR3 is made up of 15 amino acids. CDR3 nucleotides: TGTGCCAGCAGCTTAGAACTAGCGGGAGGGCGGACGCAGTATTTT. This codes for CASSLELAGGRTQYF.

This clone was counted many times. This sequence joins TRBV5-4 and TRBJ2-4; D tentatively reads TRBD1 or TRBD2 (5 bases each). The CDR3 spans 14 residues. Trimming cost V 4 bases and J 10 bases, with 18 bases left between them. Per the germline V gene, CDR1 is SGHNT and CDR2 is YYREEE (reference sequence). CDR3 nucleotide sequence: TGTGCCAGCAGCGAATTCTCCGGGACGAGTATTCAGTACTTC. Translation gives CASSEFSGTSIQYF. The variable domain in full, completed from reference TRBV5-4 and TRBJ2-4, reads ETGVTQSPTHLIKTRGQQVTLRCSSQSGHNTVSWYQQALGQGPQFIFQYYREEENGRGNFPPRFSGLQFPNYSSELNVNALELDDSALYLCASSEFSGTSIQYFGAGTRLSVL.

This clone appeared many times. J is TRBJ2-4 and V is TRBV29-1; 7 bases align to TRBD2. This CDR3 comprises 15 residues. Trimming took 4 bases from V and 0 from J; bases not matched to a gene: 6. Germline V gives CDR1 SQVTM, CDR2 ANQGSEA. In DNA, the CDR3 is TGCAGCGTTGGAGGGACTAACGAAGCCAAAAACATTCAGTACTTC. It yields the protein CSVGGTNEAKNIQYF.

V usage is TRBV28 and J usage is TRBJ2-1; 11 bases are shared with TRBD2. The CDR3 is 16 residues long. The V segment lost 6 bases and the J segment 6 bases; nucleotides outside the gene matches: 10. CDR1 is MDHEN, CDR2 SYDVKM, per germline. The CDR3 protein is CASRPTLAGGVNEQFF. Written as DNA, the CDR3 is TGTGCCAGCAGACCGACTCTAGCGGGAGGCGTCAATGAGCAGTTCTTC.

The chain is built from TRBV29-1 and TRBJ2-3; D is uncertain. CDR3 length equals 12 residues. Between the trimmed V and J ends, which lost 3 bases and 0 bases, there was a span of 4 bases. Per the germline V gene, CDR1 is SQVTM and CDR2 is ANQGSEA. In DNA, the CDR3 is TGCAGCGTTGATGCTAGCACAGATACGCAGTATTTT. It yields the protein CSVDASTDTQYF.

V is TRBV27 and J is TRBJ2-7, with 10 bases matching TRBD2. The CDR3 covers 15 residues. V dropped 6 bases and J dropped 2; count of bases not matched to a gene: 7. The V gene's germline CDR1 is MNHEY and CDR2 SMNVEV (reference sequence). Here the CDR3 reads CASSTKAGGAYEQYF. The DNA of the CDR3 is TGTGCCAGCAGCACCAAAGCGGGAGGGGCCTACGAGCAGTACTTC.

This clone was counted between two and nine times. The rearrangement uses TRBV2 and TRBJ2-2, with 8 bases matching TRBD1. The CDR3 is 14 residues long. Germline V lookup: CDR1 SNHLY, CDR2 FYNNEI. The J segment lost 3 bases and the V segment lost 6 bases, leaving 3 bases of the junction unmatched. CDR3 in DNA: TGTGCCAGCAGCTGGACAGGGTACACCGGGGAGCTGTTTTTT. Residues: CASSWTGYTGELFF.

This clone has a handful of counts. Just one base apart from a much larger clone, this may be a read error. In the same sample, other DNA sequences code for this CDR3. The V call is TRBV7-9, the J call TRBJ2-2; unclear D gene. Germline V gives CDR1 SEHNR, CDR2 FQNEAQ (reference sequence). There are 12 residues in the CDR3. Trimming removed 2 bases from V and 2 bases from J, with 0 bases in between. CDR3 DNA: TGTGCCAGCAGCTTAAACACCGGGGAGCTGTTTTTT. Translating gives CASSLNTGELFF.

DNA for the CDR3: TGTGCCAGCTCACCATCCCTCGGGGGGAATGAAGCCTACGAGCAGTACTTC. This codes for CASSPSLGGNEAYEQYF. The chain recombines TRBV18 with TRBJ2-7, with TRBD2 identical over 7 bases. V was pared by 2 bases and J by 2 bases, with 12 bases of the junction left unmatched. The CDR3 has 17 residues. Germline values: CDR1 KGHSH, CDR2 LQKENI.

This clone appeared many times. The genes are TRBV4-3 and TRBJ2-1; no firm D call. V lost 0 bases to trimming and J lost 14 bases, with 5 bases between them. Germline lookup yields CDR1 LGHNA and CDR2 YSLEER. The CDR3 length is 10 residues. The DNA of the CDR3 is TGCGCCAGCAGCCAAGATCGGGAGTTCTTC. Its protein is CASSQDREFF.

This chain connects TRBV27 to TRBJ2-1; TRBD1 agrees at 8 bases. Per germline, CDR1 MNHEY and CDR2 SMNVEV (reference sequence). The CDR3 is 16 residues long. V was clipped by 4 bases and J by 6 bases; unmatched bases: 11. The CDR3 DNA sequence: TGTGCCAGCAGTTCCTCCTCCAGGGGGCGTTTCAATGAGCAGTTCTTC. Amino acids: CASSSSSRGRFNEQFF.

The chain carries TRBV7-8 and TRBJ1-2; 8 nucleotides align to TRBD1. The V gene's germline CDR1 is SGHVS and CDR2 FQNEAQ. The V segment lost 6 bases and the J segment 3 bases; nucleotides outside the gene matches: 3. The CDR3 has 13 amino acids. CDR3 protein: CASSPDRDYGYTF. CDR3 DNA sequence: TGTGCCAGCAGTCCGGACAGGGACTATGGCTACACCTTC.

CDR3 sequence reads: CASGYASQGLAADTQYF. CDR3 in DNA: TGTGCCAGCGGCTACGCATCCCAGGGGCTAGCCGCAGATACGCAGTATTTT. V is TRBV28 and J is TRBJ2-3, with D maybe TRBD1 (6 bases). The CDR3 contains 17 residues. CDR1 is MDHEN, CDR2 SYDVKM, per germline. Trimming took off 8 bases at V and 4 bases at J, with 25 bases between the two ends. The whole variable domain, filled in from reference TRBV28 and TRBJ2-3, reads DVKVTQSSRYLVKRTGEKVFLECVQDMDHENMFWYRQDPGLGLRLIYFSYDVKMKEKGDIPEGYSVSREKKERFSLILESASTNQTSMYLCASGYASQGLAADTQYFGPGTRLTVL.

The chain links TRBV5-1 to TRBJ1-3; no reliable D call. This CDR3 comprises 14 residues. V lost 0 bases, J lost 1 base, and 5 bases lay in between. Germline V gene data show CDR1 as SGHRS and CDR2 as YFSETQ. CDR3: CASSLEGSGNTIYF. CDR3 in DNA: TGCGCCAGCAGCTTGGAAGGGTCTGGAAACACCATATATTTT.

Only a few counts were recorded for this clone. The rearrangement joins TRBV18 to TRBJ2-3; 8 nucleotides agree with TRBD2. This CDR3 is 18 amino acids long. The germline V gene has CDR1 KGHSH and CDR2 LQKENI. With 1 base clipped from V and 6 bases from J, the junction kept 15 bases outside the gene matches. CDR3 bases: TGTGCCAGCTCACCACGTAGCCCGGGACTAGAGCGCGTGGATACGCAGTATTTT. Its protein is CASSPRSPGLERVDTQYF.

This clone was detected only a few times. V usage is TRBV7-2 and J usage is TRBJ2-7; 12 nucleotides match TRBD2. Germline values: CDR1 SGHTA, CDR2 FQGNSA. Trimming took 5 bases from V and 3 from J; bases not matched to a gene: 2. The CDR3 sequence is 14 residues long. DNA for the CDR3: TGTGCCAGCAGCCCTAGCGGGAGGGACTACGAGCAGTACTTC. Amino acids: CASSPSGRDYEQYF.